This is a list of T cell receptor beta chains from one sample in a study of cytomegalovirus exposure and HLA in healthy donors. Sequencing used immunoSEQ multiplex PCR; TCRdb keeps in-frame clones, though not all of them. Of about 50,000 clones in the sample, roughly 93% were seen once. Sequencing was done on a sample of PBMCs. These receptors all stem from a woman between 18 and 29 years old in good health and CMV-seropositive. CDR3s include the opening cysteine and the closing phenylalanine or tryptophan. D genes are given only for firm matches. Size is stated for part of the rows, as once, few or many counts, or as a class when the clone is expanded.

d_gene	v_gene	abundance	j_gene	CDR3nt	CDR3aa
-	TRBV7-9	once	TRBJ1-2	TGTGCCAGCAGCCTCGACAGGGGCTACACCTTC	CASSLDRGYTF
-	TRBV4-1	-	TRBJ2-2	TGCGCCAGCAGCCCTAGACAGGCTTCCGGGGAGCTGTTTTTT	CASSPRQASGELFF
-	TRBV29-1	once	TRBJ2-7	TGCAGCGTTGGCGGGTTCGAGCAGTACTTC	CSVGGFEQYF
-	TRBV11-2	-	TRBJ1-6	TGTGCCAGCAGCTTAGCCAGCTCCTATAATTCACCCCTCCACTTT	CASSLASSYNSPLHF
-	TRBV19	-	TRBJ2-2	TGTGCCACTAAAGATGGGCAGGGGCTGAACACCGGGGAGCTGTTTTTT	CATKDGQGLNTGELFF
TRBD1	TRBV7-6	-	TRBJ1-4	TGTGCCAGCAGCACCAGACAGGGGGCAGATGAAAAACTGTTTTTT	CASSTRQGADEKLFF
-	TRBV9	-	TRBJ1-6	TGTGCCAGCAGCGTAGGGGCTTCACCCCTCCACTTT	CASSVGASPLHF
TRBD1	TRBV6-1	-	TRBJ2-7	TGTGCCAGCAGTGCTACGGGACAGGGAAGGAGTTACGAGCAGTACTTC	CASSATGQGRSYEQYF
-	TRBV27	-	TRBJ2-3	TGTGCCAGCAGTTTAACGGGGGACACAGATACGCAGTATTTT	CASSLTGDTDTQYF
-	TRBV2	once	TRBJ2-1	TGTGCCAGCAGTTCGACGGGATACAATGAGCAGTTCTTC	CASSSTGYNEQFF
-	TRBV5-4	-	TRBJ1-1	TGTGCCAGCAGCTGGGCGACAGGCGTGAACACTGAAGCTTTCTTT	CASSWATGVNTEAFF
-	TRBV20-1	-	TRBJ2-7	TGCAGTGCTCCCCAGGACGAGCAGTACTTC	CSAPQDEQYF
-	TRBV2	-	TRBJ2-3	TGTGCCAGCAGGGGACTGGGCGTTTCGCAGTATTTT	CASRGLGVSQYF
TRBD1	TRBV19	-	TRBJ2-7	TGTGCCACCAGACAGGGGTCCTATTCGGGCTACGAGCAGTACTTC	CATRQGSYSGYEQYF
-	TRBV28	-	TRBJ1-1	TGTGCCAGCAGCCACACAGGGTTGACTGAAGCTTTCTTT	CASSHTGLTEAFF
TRBD2	TRBV5-1	-	TRBJ2-3	TGCGCCAGCAGTGCCGGGTGGCGGGGGACCACAGATACGCAGTATTTT	CASSAGWRGTTDTQYF
TRBD2	TRBV28	-	TRBJ2-7	TGTGCCAGCAATAGTGAAGGTAGCGGGGGCCTCAGCTCCTACGAGCAGTACTTC	CASNSEGSGGLSSYEQYF
-	TRBV4-3	-	TRBJ2-3	TGCGCCAGCAGCCAAGATAGGAACAGGGTCGCAGATACGCAGTATTTT	CASSQDRNRVADTQYF
TRBD1	TRBV15	-	TRBJ1-6	TGTGCCACCAGCAGGGTGACAGGGGCTTTCGGCTCCTATAATTCACCCCTCCACTTT	CATSRVTGAFGSYNSPLHF
TRBD2	TRBV5-5	-	TRBJ2-3	TGTGCCAGCCAGGAACTAGCGGAGTTCACAGATACGCAGTATTTT	CASQELAEFTDTQYF